The 8 T cell receptor beta chains below come from one sample, sequenced in a study of cytomegalovirus exposure and HLA in healthy donors listed by TCRdb under 2017. Libraries were built with the immunoSEQ multiplex PCR assay. The multiplex PCR relied on a mix of 60 forward primers for TCR Vbeta segments and 13 reverse primers for TCR Jbeta segments. The immuneACCESS repertoire file appears here via TCRdb, limited to in-frame rearrangements. These files lack a portion of the clones; in checked studies, under half of the deficit traces to unresolved V genes, and the cause of the others is not known. The sample has 35,000 to 50,000 clones on record. In total, the top ten clones hold approximately 2.9% of the sample. Material for sequencing was PBMCs. The receptors originated from a woman in her 30s in good health and CMV-seropositive.

The genes are TRBV6-6 and TRBJ1-6; 7 bases fit TRBD1. This CDR3 region has 15 residues. Germline CDR1 is MNHNY and CDR2 is SVGAGI (reference sequence). J gave up 6 bases and V 2 bases, and 4 bases lay outside the gene matches. The CDR3 sequence is CASSYPDRANSPLHF. The DNA for the CDR3 is TGTGCCAGCAGTTACCCTGACAGGGCTAATTCACCCCTCCACTTT.

In regard to this clone: Other DNA sequences of this sample code for an identical CDR3. The chain employs TRBV27 and TRBJ1-6; D gene ambiguous. Germline V gene sequence: CDR1 MNHEY, CDR2 SMNVEV (reference sequence). The CDR3 contains 13 residues. Trimming took 2 bases from V and 6 from J, leaving 5 bases between them. The CDR3 protein is CASSLSANSPLHF. The CDR3 DNA reads as TGTGCCAGCAGTTTAAGCGCTAATTCACCCCTCCACTTT.

This rearrangement joins TRBV5-1 to TRBJ1-4; unclear D gene. With 5 bases removed from V and 1 base from J, the gap between germline ends came to 12 bases. The CDR3 contains 15 residues. Germline lookup yields CDR1 SGHRS and CDR2 YFSETQ. CDR3 loop: CASRTYRVTNEKLFF. Here the CDR3 DNA reads TGCGCCAGCAGGACGTACAGAGTAACTAATGAAAAACTGTTTTTT.

This rearrangement joins TRBV11-3 to TRBJ1-6, with D maybe TRBD1 (5 bases). The ends were cut back, 2 bases at V and 9 bases at J, with 14 bases in the middle. The germline V gene encodes CDR1 SGHNT and CDR2 YENEEA. This CDR3 comprises 15 residues. For the CDR3, the DNA is TGTGCCAGCAGCTTACGTGGTCTCGGGGGTTCACCCCTCCACTTT. Protein product: CASSLRGLGGSPLHF.

The chain combines TRBV10-1 with TRBJ1-6, with TRBD1 as a possible D gene (6 bases). The CDR3 has 14 residues. The germline V and J ends were trimmed by 2 bases and 5 bases, with 7 bases remaining between them. Per the germline V gene, CDR1 is WNHNN and CDR2 is SYGVQD (reference sequence). The CDR3 loop is CASSETGNNSPLHF. DNA for the CDR3: TGCGCCAGCAGTGAGACAGGGAATAATTCACCCCTCCACTTT.

This chain joins TRBV7-2 and TRBJ2-1; D unclear. The germline V gene encodes CDR1 SGHTA and CDR2 FQGNSA. The CDR3 is 15 amino acids. The V and J ends lost 1 base and 0 bases respectively, with 7 bases between them. The CDR3 nucleotides are TGTGCCAGCAGCTTAGTAGCCCTCTCCTACAATGAGCAGTTCTTC. It codes for CASSLVALSYNEQFF.

J is TRBJ2-2 and V is TRBV4-2, with a weak D call TRBD2 (7 bases). V was shortened by 1 base and J by 8 bases, with 20 bases between the two germline ends. The CDR3 contains 17 residues. Germline-derived CDR1 and CDR2 are LGHNA and YNFKEQ. CDR3 in amino acids: CASSQVAGAGEVGELFF. The DNA of the CDR3 is TGTGCCAGCAGCCAAGTGGCGGGGGCAGGGGAAGTGGGGGAGCTGTTTTTT.

This rearrangement joins TRBV5-1 to TRBJ1-4, with D perhaps matching TRBD1 (6 bases). The length of the CDR3 is 16 residues. The germline gives CDR1 SGHRS, CDR2 YFSETQ. The germline V and J ends were trimmed by 4 bases and 7 bases, with 20 bases remaining between them. The chain's CDR3 is CASSPQVGAVGEKLFF. In DNA form, the CDR3 reads TGCGCCAGCAGCCCCCAGGTGGGGGCCGTAGGTGAAAAACTGTTTTTT.